One sample yielded the 2 T cell receptor beta chains listed below, sequenced in a study of circulating and synovial CD4+ cells in juvenile arthritis. Using immunoSEQ multiplex PCR, the repertoire was profiled, and TCRdb retains in-frame clones only, with some absent. The profile shows tens of thousands of clones, nearly 95% of them singletons. The sequenced sample was CD4+ T cells from blood. These TCRs come from a human donor with juvenile idiopathic arthritis.

The chain employs TRBV7-7 and TRBJ1-6, with 9 nucleotides matching TRBD1. Trimming cost V 5 bases and J 9 bases; bases outside gene matches: 8. The CDR3 is 15 amino acids. CDR1 is SSHAT and CDR2 is FNYEAQ in the germline V gene (reference sequence). The CDR3 DNA reads as TGTGCCAGCAGCCCGGGACAGGGCCTGGGTTCACCCCTCCACTTT. It yields the protein CASSPGQGLGSPLHF.

The CDR3 protein is CSVSTGGNTEAFF. In DNA, the CDR3 is TGCAGCGTTTCCACAGGGGGGAACACTGAAGCTTTCTTT. V is TRBV29-1 and J is TRBJ1-1; 8 nucleotides agree with TRBD1. The CDR3 has 13 amino acids. V gave up 5 bases and J gave up 1 base; unmatched junction bases: 3. CDR1 and CDR2 (germline): SQVTM, ANQGSEA. The variable domain in full, completed from reference TRBV29-1 and TRBJ1-1, reads SAVISQKPSRDICQRGTSLTIQCQVDSQVTMMFWYRQQPGQSLTLIATANQGSEATYESGFVIDKFPISRPNLTFSTLTVSNMSPEDSSIYLCSVSTGGNTEAFFGQGTRLTVV.